The text below deals with one TCR beta chain. The antigen is unknown. The germline V gene encodes CDR1 SEHNR and CDR2 FQNEAQ (reference sequence). The CDR3 extends over 14 amino acids. The study made its TRB cDNA libraries by 5' RACE, adding UMI labels. TCRdb derives one entry per CDR3 protein from the 5' RACE reads, leaving out DNA. The sample table sets out around 140,000 distinct CDR3 sequences. The sample belongs to a study of CXCR3-negative and CXCR3-positive naive CD8 T cells. The study's findings and limits: Diversity proved comparably high across both naive subsets and much lower in memory CD8+ cells. Naive CXCR3-positive cells had TRB CDR3s more hydrophobic than those of CXCR3-negative naive cells. Cryopreserved PBMCs had partly decreased CXCR3 expression; fresh PBMCs were used in most assays.

Sequences were obtained from naive CXCR3+ CD8+ T cells from blood. As for subset: CD45RO-CCR7+CD27+CD95- naive CD8+ T cells expressing CXCR3 (TNR3+). The clonotype comes from a human donor in good health. Some clones in this sample may be carry-over from other donors' samples. The chain employs TRBV7-9 and TRBJ2-5; without DNA, the TCRdb call of TRBD2 cannot be checked. The CDR3: CASSFSGGQETQYF.